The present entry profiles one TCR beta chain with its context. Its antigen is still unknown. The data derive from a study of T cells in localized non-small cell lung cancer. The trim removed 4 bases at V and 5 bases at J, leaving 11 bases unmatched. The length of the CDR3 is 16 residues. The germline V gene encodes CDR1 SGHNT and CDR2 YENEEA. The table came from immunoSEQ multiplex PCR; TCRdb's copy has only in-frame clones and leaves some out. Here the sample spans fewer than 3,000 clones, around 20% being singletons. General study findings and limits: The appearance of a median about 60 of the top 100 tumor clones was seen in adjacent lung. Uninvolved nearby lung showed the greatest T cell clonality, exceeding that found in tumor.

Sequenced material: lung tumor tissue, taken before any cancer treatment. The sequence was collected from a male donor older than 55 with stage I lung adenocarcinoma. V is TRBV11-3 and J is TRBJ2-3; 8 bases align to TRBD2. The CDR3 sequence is CASSSTLTGGEDTQYF. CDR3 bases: TGTGCCAGCAGCTCAACCTTGACGGGAGGGGAAGATACGCAGTATTTT.